The next 28 T cell receptor beta chains were all read from a single sample in a study of cytomegalovirus exposure and HLA in healthy donors. Amplification used 60 Vbeta primers and 13 Jbeta primers. The table came from immunoSEQ multiplex PCR; TCRdb's copy has only in-frame clones and leaves some out. The table includes more than 95,000 clones, about 81% detected once. The sequenced sample was PBMCs. These receptors came from a woman younger than 45 in good health and CMV-seronegative.

The rearrangement links TRBV5-1 to TRBJ2-3; TRBD2 agrees at 7 bases. This CDR3 has 16 amino acids. Germline CDR1 reads SGHRS; CDR2 reads YFSETQ. V dropped 7 bases and J dropped 6; count of bases not matched to a gene: 17. The CDR3 DNA reads TGCGCCAGCCGACAGCCCGAAAGCGGGCGGGAGGATACGCAGTATTTT. Its translation: CASRQPESGREDTQYF.

The table lists this clone with a few counts. The rearrangement links TRBV9 to TRBJ2-7; tentative D call: TRBD2 (6 bases). Per the germline V gene, CDR1 is SGDLS and CDR2 is YYNGEE. CDR3 length: 13 amino acids. Trimming pared 3 bases from V and 1 base from J, leaving 8 bases between. The CDR3 loop is CASSAAGSYEQYF. Here the CDR3 DNA reads TGTGCCAGCAGCGCGGCGGGGTCCTACGAGCAGTACTTC.

The J gene is TRBJ2-2, the V gene TRBV5-1, with 7 bases lining up with TRBD2. The CDR3 sequence is 18 residues long. V lost 4 bases to trimming and J lost 0 bases; unmatched junction nucleotides: 12. Germline-derived CDR1 and CDR2 are SGHRS and YFSETQ. Here the CDR3 DNA reads TGCGCCAGCAGCCCATCCCAGATGAGCGGGGCGAACACCGGGGAGCTGTTTTTT. The encoded protein is CASSPSQMSGANTGELFF.

About this clone itself: A junction boundary mismatches the germline segment, possibly from a read error. The chain uses TRBV2 and TRBJ2-5; no clear D gene. The germline CDR1 and CDR2 sequences are SNHLY and FYNNEI. This CDR3 has 8 residues. The CDR3 sequence is CASMLENF. The CDR3 DNA is TGTGCCAGCATGCTAGAGAACTTC.

This rearrangement joins TRBV13 to TRBJ1-2, with a tentative D call TRBD1 (5 bases). V was pared by 2 bases and J by 4 bases, with 11 bases between. This CDR3 is 14 amino acids long. Germline V gives CDR1 PRHDT, CDR2 FYEKMQ (reference sequence). For the CDR3, the DNA is TGTGCCAGCAGCTTATACTTGGGACTCTATGGCTACACCTTC. It specifies CASSLYLGLYGYTF.

The V and J genes are TRBV6-5 and TRBJ2-7; 7 positions match TRBD1. Germline V gene sequence: CDR1 MNHEY, CDR2 SVGAGI. Trimming removed 0 bases from V and 1 base from J; junction bases left unmatched: 6. The CDR3 covers 16 residues. CDR3 amino acids: CASSYSWTGDSYEQYF. The CDR3 region has the DNA TGTGCCAGCAGTTACTCATGGACAGGAGATTCCTACGAGCAGTACTTC.

V usage is TRBV11-2 and J usage is TRBJ1-1, with 9 bases that match TRBD1. The germline V gene has CDR1 SGHAT and CDR2 FQNNGV. The CDR3 totals 15 residues. V shed 5 bases and J 0 bases; nucleotides not matched to a gene: 4. The CDR3 sequence is CASSITGGLNTEAFF. Here the CDR3 DNA reads TGTGCCAGCAGCATCACAGGGGGCTTGAACACTGAAGCTTTCTTT.

This clone was counted a few times. V and J are TRBV4-3 and TRBJ2-2, with D possibly matching TRBD1 (7 bases). This CDR3 spans 17 amino acids. Germline loops: CDR1 LGHNA, CDR2 YSLEER. The V end lost 4 bases, the J end lost 3 bases, and 18 bases lay between the germline ends. The DNA for the CDR3 is TGCGCCAGCAGCCTAAGACGGAGGGGACAGTACACCGGGGAGCTGTTTTTT. Amino acids: CASSLRRRGQYTGELFF.

The chain links TRBV10-1 to TRBJ2-1, with 9 bases fitting TRBD2. The CDR3 totals 16 residues. The germline V gene has CDR1 WNHNN and CDR2 SYGVQD (reference sequence). The V segment lost 2 bases and the J segment 3 bases; nucleotides outside the gene matches: 5. CDR3 nucleotide sequence: TGCGCCAGCAGTGAGATCGGGCGGGGGGGCTACAATGAGCAGTTCTTC. It encodes CASSEIGRGGYNEQFF.

J is TRBJ2-6 and V is TRBV30; no clear D. The V and J ends lost 0 bases and 0 bases respectively, with 15 bases between them. In germline, CDR1 is GTSNPN, CDR2 SVGIG (reference sequence). The CDR3 extends over 18 amino acids. Here the CDR3 reads CAWSVGRTFSSGANVLTF. CDR3 nucleotides: TGTGCCTGGAGTGTGGGCAGAACTTTTAGCTCTGGGGCCAACGTCCTGACTTTC.

The rearrangement links TRBV6-1 to TRBJ2-7; tentatively, D is TRBD1 (6 bases). The CDR3 sequence is 13 residues long. From germline, CDR1 is MNHNS and CDR2 SASEGT. Trimming left V 10 bases short and J 3 bases short, with 16 bases between. In DNA form, the CDR3 reads TGTGCCACCAACCGGGACACCAACTACGAGCAGTACTTC. It specifies CATNRDTNYEQYF.

The chain combines TRBV5-5 with TRBJ1-1, with 9 bases identical to TRBD1. Germline values: CDR1 SGHKS, CDR2 YYEKEE (reference sequence). The CDR3 covers 15 residues. Germline trimming cut 4 bases from V and 6 bases from J; bases unmatched to any gene: 10. CDR3 bases: TGTGCCAGCAGCCCTATGGGACAGGGTTTCTCTGAAGCTTTCTTT. Translated, it gives CASSPMGQGFSEAFF.

This clone was seen a single time. The V and J genes are TRBV29-1 and TRBJ1-3; no firm D call. V was shortened by 6 bases and J by 0 bases, with 6 bases between the two germline ends. Germline loops: CDR1 SQVTM, CDR2 ANQGSEA. The CDR3 has 12 amino acids. CDR3 sequence reads: CSVVSSGNTIYF. CDR3 coding DNA: TGCAGCGTGGTGAGCTCTGGAAACACCATATATTTT.

The V call is TRBV5-1, the J call TRBJ2-2, with 10 bases that match TRBD1. The CDR3 is 16 amino acids. Germline trimming cut 6 bases from V and 3 bases from J; bases unmatched to any gene: 8. Germline lookup yields CDR1 SGHRS and CDR2 YFSETQ. CDR3 sequence: CASTTTGTGDTGELFF. The CDR3 DNA reads TGCGCCAGCACCACCACCGGGACAGGGGACACCGGGGAGCTGTTTTTT.

CDR3 DNA: TGTGCCAGCAGCTTACTTGGACAGGGCTACGAGCAGTACTTC. It is translated as CASSLLGQGYEQYF. This chain joins TRBV7-9 and TRBJ2-7, with 8 bases aligning to TRBD1. This CDR3 comprises 14 residues. The V segment lost 2 bases and the J segment 3 bases; nucleotides outside the gene matches: 3. Germline V CDR1 and CDR2: SEHNR, FQNEAQ (reference sequence).

The chain employs TRBV9 and TRBJ2-1; TRBD2 aligns across 11 bases. Germline CDR1 and CDR2: SGDLS and YYNGEE. With V trimmed by 0 bases and J by 8 bases, 7 bases remained unmatched. The CDR3 has 16 amino acids. The CDR3 sequence is CASSVAGIAGGDEQFF. The CDR3 DNA reads TGTGCCAGCAGCGTAGCAGGAATAGCGGGAGGGGATGAGCAGTTCTTC.

This chain uses TRBV30 with TRBJ1-2; 10 bases align to TRBD1. V lost 3 bases to trimming and J lost 3 bases; unmatched junction nucleotides: 7. CDR3 length: 15 residues. Germline V gene sequence: CDR1 GTSNPN, CDR2 SVGIG (reference sequence). CDR3 DNA: TGTGCCTGGAGGGGGGGACAGGGGCTTCACTATGGCTACACCTTC. It yields the protein CAWRGGQGLHYGYTF.

The chain carries TRBV19 and TRBJ1-2; 7 nucleotides agree with TRBD1. The J segment lost 5 bases and the V segment lost 6 bases, leaving 9 bases of the junction unmatched. This CDR3 is 14 amino acids long. Looked up from germline, CDR1 is LNHDA and CDR2 is SQIVND (reference sequence). CDR3 in amino acids: CASRRTGVRYGYTF. The CDR3 DNA follows: TGTGCCAGTAGGCGTACAGGGGTAAGGTATGGCTACACCTTC.

The chain couples TRBV7-6 to TRBJ2-7; 7 positions match TRBD1. Germline-derived CDR1 and CDR2 are SGHVS and FNYEAQ. The CDR3 totals 15 residues. V lost 2 bases to trimming and J lost 3 bases; unmatched junction nucleotides: 7. As DNA, the CDR3 is TGTGCCAGCAGCTTACGACAGGGCACAGGCTACGAGCAGTACTTC. This sequence encodes CASSLRQGTGYEQYF.

Comment on this clone: Other DNA sequences in this specimen translate into the identical CDR3. The J gene is TRBJ1-1, the V gene TRBV10-3; TRBD1 matches 8 bases. The germline gives CDR1 ENHRY, CDR2 SYGVKD. Germline trimming cut 6 bases from V and 1 base from J; bases unmatched to any gene: 1. The CDR3 runs 13 residues. The CDR3, as DNA: TGTGCCATCAGCGGACAGGGGAACACTGAAGCTTTCTTT. As protein: CAISGQGNTEAFF.

This chain's CDR3 is CASSKVRTGNNEQYF. CDR3 DNA sequence: TGTGCCAGCAGCAAAGTTCGGACAGGGAATAACGAGCAGTACTTC. The chain joins TRBV21-1 to TRBJ2-7; TRBD1 is the table's D call, not checked against the DNA. TRBV21-1 is a known pseudogene. This CDR3 contains 15 residues.

As concerns this clone: The junction shows a germline mismatch at one end, possibly a read error. The chain recombines TRBV7-9 with TRBJ1-1, with 7 bases matching TRBD1. Per germline, CDR1 SEHNR and CDR2 FQNEAQ (reference sequence). The CDR3 covers 17 residues. This CDR3 reads CSSTYGTALLLNTEAFF. CDR3 nucleotides: TGTTCCAGCACCTACGGGACAGCGTTATTGTTGAACACTGAAGCTTTCTTT.

This chain connects TRBV5-6 to TRBJ2-2; D may be TRBD2 (5 bases). The CDR3 has 14 amino acids. Trimming stripped 4 bases from V and 2 bases from J, with 9 bases between. Germline loops: CDR1 SGHDT, CDR2 YYEEEE. CDR3 coding DNA: TGTGCCAGCAGCACGGGGTACAACACCGGGGAGCTGTTTTTT. It specifies CASSTGYNTGELFF.

As DNA, the CDR3 is TGTGCCAGCAGCTTTGTAGGGGGATACAATGAGCAGTTCTTC. Translation: CASSFVGGYNEQFF. The chain carries TRBV12-1 and TRBJ2-1; the DNA was not compared with TRBD1, the D call given in the table. TRBV12-1 is given as a pseudogene. The CDR3 runs to 14 residues.

The rearrangement links TRBV14 to TRBJ1-1; D remains ambiguous. CDR3 length: 12 residues. V was clipped by 4 bases and J by 4 bases, with 7 bases between them. Germline-derived CDR1 and CDR2 are SGHDN and FVKESK. CDR3: CASSPGGTEAFF. The CDR3 bases are TGTGCCAGCAGCCCGGGAGGCACTGAAGCTTTCTTT.

The chain couples TRBV7-2 to TRBJ1-2, with 10 bases fitting TRBD1. The CDR3 has 15 residues. J gave up 7 bases and V 4 bases, and 9 bases lay outside the gene matches. Germline V gene data show CDR1 as SGHTA and CDR2 as FQGNSA. The CDR3 region is CASSSQGQGTVGYTF. In nucleotides, the CDR3 is TGTGCCAGCAGCTCCCAGGGACAGGGGACCGTTGGCTACACCTTC.

J is TRBJ2-3 and V is TRBV9; TRBD2 matches 7 bases. V was pared by 0 bases and J by 3 bases, with 4 bases of the junction left unmatched. The germline gives CDR1 SGDLS, CDR2 YYNGEE. The CDR3 loop spans 15 amino acids. In DNA form, the CDR3 reads TGTGCCAGCAGCGTAGTGACTAGCCCAACAGATACGCAGTATTTT. This sequence encodes CASSVVTSPTDTQYF.

Here the CDR3 DNA reads TGTGCCAGCAGCACAGGACAAGCAACTAATGAAAAACTGTTTTTT. It specifies CASSTGQATNEKLFF. This chain connects TRBV11-2 to TRBJ1-4; a weak D match, TRBD1 (5 bases). This CDR3 spans 15 amino acids. The V end was cut by 5 bases, the J end by 0 bases, with 10 bases between. Germline-derived CDR1 and CDR2 are SGHAT and FQNNGV.